This T cell receptor (beta chain) was documented in a study of blood T cell repertoires in COVID-19. Study in general: Specimens from acute and convalescent COVID-19 originated in the United States, Italy and Spain. Sample material is recorded as cDNA or gDNA derived from T cells, B-cell-depleted T cells, or PBMCs.

Original methodology: Amplification from reference gene primers served as the basis for estimated nucleated cell counts. TCRdb keeps only in-frame clones here, not all; method: immunoSEQ multiplex PCR. The V and J calls and clone size are taken from that table; D and trimming were inferred from the DNA. The sample contains over 150,000 clones, 75% to 85% of which appear only once. Trimming cost V 6 bases and J 0 bases; bases outside gene matches: 5. In germline, CDR1 is MDHEN, CDR2 SYDVKM. There are 15 residues in the CDR3. The chain combines TRBV28 with TRBJ2-3; 8 bases match TRBD2. The origin of this receptor is a human donor in a cohort sampled during active COVID-19. Sequenced material: peripheral blood. This CDR3 is CASSPSSGSTDTQYF. The CDR3 coding sequence is TGTGCCAGCAGCCCGTCTAGCGGGAGCACAGATACGCAGTATTTT.